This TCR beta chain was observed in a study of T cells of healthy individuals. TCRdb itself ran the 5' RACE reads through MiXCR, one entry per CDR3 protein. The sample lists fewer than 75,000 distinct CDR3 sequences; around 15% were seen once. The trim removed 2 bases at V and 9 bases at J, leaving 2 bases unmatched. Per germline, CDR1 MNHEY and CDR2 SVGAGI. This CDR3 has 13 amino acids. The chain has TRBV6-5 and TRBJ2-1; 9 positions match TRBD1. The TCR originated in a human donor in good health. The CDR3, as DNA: TGTGCCAGCAGTTACGCGACAGGGGGTGAGCAGTTCTTC. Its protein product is CASSYATGGEQFF.